This T cell receptor beta chain was sequenced for a study of beta chain features in type 1 diabetes. Findings and limits, study-wide: Type 1 diabetes patients had moderately but significantly shorter TCRB CDR3s in all four CD4+ subsets.

This clone was found a few times. No antigen is known for it. Since all of the isolated RNA was reverse transcribed, expressed TCRB transcripts were what got sequenced. The method was immunoSEQ multiplex PCR; TCRdb's version includes in-frame clones alone and lacks a portion of them. The sample lists roughly 170,000 clones, around 13% seen once, with roughly 0.6% in the top ten. One heparinised draw, averaging roughly 110 mL, was taken per donor. CD45RO/CCR7/CD25/CD127/CD95/CD27 sorting isolated CD4+ naive, central memory, regulatory and stem cell-like memory cells. All of the sorted populations showed purity greater than 95%. J lost 6 bases, V lost 2 bases, and 5 bases had no gene match. The CDR3 consists of 16 residues.

The receptor comes from a young woman in good health. This chain connects TRBV23-1 to TRBJ2-1; 12 bases are shared with TRBD2. TRBV23-1 is reported as an ORF; its role is uncertain. The material sequenced was central memory CD4+ T cells from blood. This CDR3 is CASSQRLAGGLNEQFF. In DNA, the CDR3 is TGCGCCAGCAGTCAACGGCTAGCGGGAGGGCTCAATGAGCAGTTCTTC.